This T cell receptor (beta chain) originates from a study of blood T cell repertoires in COVID-19. For the study at large: Sites across the United States, Italy and Spain contributed samples from acute and convalescent COVID-19. In each case, the material was cDNA or gDNA derived from T cells, B-cell-depleted T cells, or PBMCs.

Original methodology: Reference gene primer amplification gave nucleated cell count estimates. Method: immunoSEQ multiplex PCR; TCRdb's copy keeps in-frame clones and lacks some. V and J calls plus clone size are reproduced from that table; the DNA served to infer D and trimming. Of under 300,000 clones in the sample, 70% to 90% are singletons; the top ten hold over 6%. Germline V lookup: CDR1 SGHVS, CDR2 FQNEAQ. The V and J ends lost 5 bases and 6 bases respectively, with 16 bases between them. The CDR3 length is 14 residues. The origin of this receptor is a woman between 70 and 85 years old with active or convalescent COVID-19. This chain uses TRBV7-8 with TRBJ1-2; D possibly corresponds to TRBD1 (5 bases). Sequences were obtained from peripheral blood. The CDR3 sequence is CASSQGRGRDGYTF. The CDR3 DNA reads TGTGCCAGCAGCCAGGGCCGGGGAAGGGATGGCTACACCTTC.